The sequence of this T cell receptor beta chain was determined in a study of cytomegalovirus exposure and HLA in healthy donors. Study-wide points: Because they were indistinguishable, some V segments, including TRBV6-2 and TRBV6-3, were excluded. In vitro assays verified that a few CMV-associated chains recognized CMV antigens specifically.

Primers included in the PCR were 60 Vbeta and 13 Jbeta primers. Libraries were prepared by immunoSEQ multiplex PCR; TCRdb keeps only in-frame clonotypes and omits some of them. The sample consists of more than 150,000 clones, around 79% of them appearing once. Germline CDR1 and CDR2: SGHDN and FVKESK. This CDR3 contains 12 residues. The germline V and J ends were trimmed by 5 bases and 7 bases, with 11 bases remaining between them. This clone showed up just once. Its antigen remains unidentified. This receptor was identified in a girl aged 5 to 17 in good health and CMV-seropositive. Sequencing used PBMCs. The chain combines TRBV14 with TRBJ1-2; possibly TRBD1 for D (6 bases). The CDR3 spells CASSTSTGGYTF. CDR3 sequence (DNA): TGTGCCAGCAGCACTTCGACAGGTGGCTACACCTTC.